What follows is one TCR beta chain and its context. Its matching antigen is unknown. Researchers isolated at least 7 million PBMCs per sample. This entry comes from a study of blood T cells in healthy people across ages. Findings of the study overall: Diversity of TCR beta per million T cells declined in a roughly linear way with age. More naive CD4+ cells and higher diversity were found in long-lived than in aged donors.

Trimming removed 7 bases at V and 4 bases at J, with 14 bases between. The CDR3 has 14 residues. Using a J-beta primer mix together with a sample-barcoded 5' primer, a second PCR was run for about 6 to 12 cycles. TCRdb re-called the 5' RACE reads through MiXCR, storing one row per CDR3 protein. In the table there are some 700,000 distinct CDR3 sequences, about a fifth of which are singletons. The gene calls are TRBV12-3 or TRBV12-4 and TRBJ2-1; TRBD2 is a possible D gene (6 bases). Sample: blood. The TCR sequence derives from a man in his 70s in good health. The CDR3 sequence: CASTLTRGYNEQFF. The CDR3 region has the DNA TGTGCCAGCACCCTGACTAGGGGATACAATGAGCAGTTCTTC.